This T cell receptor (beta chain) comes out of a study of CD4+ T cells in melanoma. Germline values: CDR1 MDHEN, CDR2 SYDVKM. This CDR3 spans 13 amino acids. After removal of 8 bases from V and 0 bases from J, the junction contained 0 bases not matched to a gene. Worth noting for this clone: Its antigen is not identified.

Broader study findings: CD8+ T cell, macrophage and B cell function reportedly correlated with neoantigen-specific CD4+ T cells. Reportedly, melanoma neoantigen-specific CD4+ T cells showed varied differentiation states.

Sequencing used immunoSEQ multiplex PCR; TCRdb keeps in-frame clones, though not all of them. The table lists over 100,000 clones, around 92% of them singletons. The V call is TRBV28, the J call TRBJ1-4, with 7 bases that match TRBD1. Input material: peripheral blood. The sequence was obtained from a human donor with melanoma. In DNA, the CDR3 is TGTGCCAGCGGACAGGCAACTAATGAAAAACTGTTTTTT. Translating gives CASGQATNEKLFF.